The sequence of this T cell receptor (beta chain) was determined in a study of shared clonotypes between healthy human individuals. Overall study findings and caveats: For naive CD4 cells, roughly 5% of clonotypes were shared across a few donors.

V lost 4 bases and J 1 base, leaving 5 bases between the germline ends. The germline V gene encodes CDR1 SGHRS and CDR2 YFSETQ. There are 13 residues in the CDR3. It was roughly 210 ng DNA, about 30,000 T cell genomes, that sorted-subset replicate PCRs used. Using immunoSEQ multiplex PCR, the repertoire was profiled, and TCRdb retains in-frame clones only, with some absent. The data contain more than 600,000 clones, just over 90% of them singletons. CD8 cells regarded as naive lacked CD45RO, were positively chosen for CCR7, and omitted terminally differentiated effector memory CD45RA+ cells. Concerning this clone: Its antigen is still unknown.

Sequencing input: naive CD8+ T cells sorted from blood. The chain combines TRBV5-1 with TRBJ2-2; tentatively, D is TRBD1 or TRBD2 (5 bases each). This TCR derives from a young man in good health. The CDR3 protein is CASSGGNTGELFF. The CDR3 DNA sequence: TGCGCCAGCAGCGGGGGGAACACCGGGGAGCTGTTTTTT.